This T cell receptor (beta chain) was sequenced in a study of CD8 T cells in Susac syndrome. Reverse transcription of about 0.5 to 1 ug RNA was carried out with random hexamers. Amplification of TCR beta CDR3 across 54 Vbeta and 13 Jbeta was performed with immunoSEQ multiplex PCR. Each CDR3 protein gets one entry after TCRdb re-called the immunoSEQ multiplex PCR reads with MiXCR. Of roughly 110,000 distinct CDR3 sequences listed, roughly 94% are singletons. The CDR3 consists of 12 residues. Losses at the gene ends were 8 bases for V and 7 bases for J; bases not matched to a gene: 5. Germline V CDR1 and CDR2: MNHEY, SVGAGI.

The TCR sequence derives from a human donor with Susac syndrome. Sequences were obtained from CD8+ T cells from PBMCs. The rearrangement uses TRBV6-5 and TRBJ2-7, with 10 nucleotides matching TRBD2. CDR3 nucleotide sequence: TGTGCCAGCGCCCCAGCGGGGGGGGAGCAGTACTTC. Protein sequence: CASAPAGGEQYF.